This T cell receptor beta chain was sequenced for a study of cytomegalovirus exposure and HLA in healthy donors. J gave up 5 bases and V 7 bases, and 7 bases lay outside the gene matches. CDR3 length equals 13 residues. CDR1 GTSNPN and CDR2 SVGIG come from the germline V gene (reference sequence). PCR was performed using 60 Vbeta and 13 Jbeta primers. Profiling relied on immunoSEQ multiplex PCR, and the TCRdb table lists in-frame clones only, not all of them. The sample lists around 110,000 clones, roughly four fifths seen once, with over 1.5% in the top ten. Sequencing was carried out using PBMCs. The TCR sequence derives from a woman under 30 in good health and CMV-seronegative. The chain recombines TRBV30 with TRBJ2-5; 10 bases map to TRBD1. The CDR3 DNA reads TGTGCCTTCGGACAGGGGGTAGGGGAGACCCAGTACTTC. Encoded protein: CAFGQGVGETQYF.